The entry below gives a single T cell receptor (beta chain) sequence along with its context. Per the study methods: Scientists estimated how many nucleated cells there were by amplifying reference gene primers. Data came from immunoSEQ multiplex PCR; TCRdb stores just in-frame clones and leaves some out. The DNA was the basis for D and trimming; V, J and clone size are from that table. Among over 400,000 clones listed, over 75% were seen once. With V trimmed by 6 bases and J by 5 bases, 2 bases remained unmatched. The V gene's germline CDR1 is MNHNY and CDR2 SVGAGI (reference sequence). The CDR3 spans 14 residues. This sample was included in a study of blood T cell repertoires in COVID-19. Overall study: Samples taken during acute and convalescent COVID-19 were collected in the United States, Italy and Spain. Nucleic acid was either cDNA or gDNA, and it came from T cells, B-cell-depleted T cells, or PBMCs.

The sample was peripheral blood. The chain employs TRBV6-6 and TRBJ2-1, with TRBD2 matching over 12 bases. This TCR derives from a human donor in a cohort sampled during active COVID-19. Here the CDR3 DNA reads TGTGCCAGCAGCCTAGCGGGAGGGGACAATGAGCAGTTCTTC. The encoded protein is CASSLAGGDNEQFF.